This TCR beta chain was found in a study of blood T cell repertoires in COVID-19. The overall study: Researchers got acute and convalescent COVID-19 samples from the United States, Italy and Spain. T cells, B-cell-depleted T cells, or PBMCs supplied cDNA or gDNA.

Under the authors' procedure: Counts of nucleated cells, estimated from reference gene primer amplification, were obtained. Clones were read by immunoSEQ multiplex PCR, and TCRdb kept only the in-frame ones, dropping some. The V and J calls and the clone size are those of that table, but D and trimming were determined from the DNA. Found here are roughly 190,000 clones, around 90% of them singletons; the top ten hold approximately 4%. J lost 5 bases, V lost 2 bases, and 7 bases had no gene match. Germline CDR1 and CDR2: SGHDT and YYEEEE. The CDR3 covers 16 residues. This chain connects TRBV5-6 to TRBJ2-2; 9 nucleotides align to TRBD2. The source of this sequence is a human donor in a cohort sampled during active COVID-19. Sequencing input: peripheral blood. DNA of the CDR3: TGTGCCAGCAGCTTACCGGCGGGGGGGCTGACCGGGGAGCTGTTTTTT. Translation: CASSLPAGGLTGELFF.